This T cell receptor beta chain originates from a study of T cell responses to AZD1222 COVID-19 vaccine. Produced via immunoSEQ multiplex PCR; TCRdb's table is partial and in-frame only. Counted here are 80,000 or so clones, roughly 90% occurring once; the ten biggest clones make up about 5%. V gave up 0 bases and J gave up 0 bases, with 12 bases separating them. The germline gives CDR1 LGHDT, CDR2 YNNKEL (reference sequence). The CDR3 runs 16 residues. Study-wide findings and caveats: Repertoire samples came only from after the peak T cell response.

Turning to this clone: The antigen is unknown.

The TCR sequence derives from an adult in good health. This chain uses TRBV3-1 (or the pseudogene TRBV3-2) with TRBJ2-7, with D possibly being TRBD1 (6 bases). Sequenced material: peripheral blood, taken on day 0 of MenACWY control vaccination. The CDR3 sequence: CASSQDPDRCSYEQYF. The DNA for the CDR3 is TGTGCCAGCAGCCAAGACCCCGACAGGTGCTCCTACGAGCAGTACTTC.